This T cell receptor (beta chain) was captured in a study of human T cells and chemical hapten exposure. Whole-study context: Diphenylcyclopropenone was applied weekly to patients' scalps across the roughly 24-week study. Patch tests put 0.01% DPC on the upper back, read at 6 days. Whole-study results and caveats: Expanded TCRs showed more large CDR3 clusters than pre-sensitization or healthy control sets. TCRs above 1 in 1000 frequency did not change with DPC sensitization.

This clonotype has a count of ten or more. Its antigen is unidentified. Specified time point: patch test 1, 2 weeks after DPC sensitization. The sample's treatment: therapeutic diphenylcyclopropenone sensitization with weekly scalp DPC. Germline V gene lookup returns CDR1 SGHTA and CDR2 FQGNSA. The CDR3 totals 16 residues. V was clipped by 2 bases and J by 0 bases; unmatched bases: 3. TCRdb called the RACE reads again in MiXCR, with one record for every CDR3 protein. The profile shows around 53,000 distinct CDR3 sequences, about 10% of them singletons. The sequencing here drew on whole blood, taken in connection with sensitization to the hapten diphenylcyclopropenone (DPC). The receptor was isolated from a woman aged 45-65 years with alopecia areata. Some clones in this sample may be carry-over from other donors' samples. This chain links TRBV7-2 with TRBJ2-4; TRBD2 aligns across 8 bases. The CDR3: CASSLSSGLAKNIQYF. The CDR3 DNA reads TGTGCCAGCAGCTTATCTAGCGGGCTAGCCAAAAACATTCAGTACTTC.